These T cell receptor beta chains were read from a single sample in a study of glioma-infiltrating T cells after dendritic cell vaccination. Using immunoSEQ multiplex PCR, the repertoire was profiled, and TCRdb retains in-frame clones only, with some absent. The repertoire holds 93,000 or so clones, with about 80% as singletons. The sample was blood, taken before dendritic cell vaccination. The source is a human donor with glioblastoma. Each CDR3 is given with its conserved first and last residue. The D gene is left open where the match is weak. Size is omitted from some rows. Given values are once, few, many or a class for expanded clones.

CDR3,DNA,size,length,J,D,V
CASSGDTGSYNEQFF,TGTGCCAGCAGTGGGGACACCGGCTCCTACAATGAGCAGTTCTTC,few,15,TRBJ2-1,.,TRBV2
CASSVRGTEAFF,TGTGCCAGCAGTGTGAGGGGGACTGAAGCTTTCTTT,.,12,TRBJ1-1,.,TRBV2
CASSAGHNQPQHF,TGTGCCAGCAGTGCAGGGCACAATCAGCCCCAGCATTTT,.,13,TRBJ1-5,.,TRBV6-1
CATRDTSGNTIYF,TGTGCCACCCGGGACACCTCTGGAAACACCATATATTTT,.,13,TRBJ1-3,.,TRBV28
CASSLSAGETGELFF,TGCGCCAGCAGCTTGAGCGCAGGGGAGACCGGGGAGCTGTTTTTT,.,15,TRBJ2-2,.,TRBV5-1
CASKTHRDLGDYTF,TGTGCCAGCAAGACCCACAGGGATCTGGGAGACTACACCTTC,.,14,TRBJ1-2,.,TRBV6-5
CASSVDGTSYEQYF,TGTGCCAGCAGCGTAGACGGGACAAGCTACGAGCAGTACTTC,.,14,TRBJ2-7,.,TRBV9
CASSLGEVATQYF,TGTGCCAGCAGCTTGGGTGAGGTAGCGACGCAGTATTTT,.,13,TRBJ2-3,.,TRBV5-4
CASSGEGRALRVDTEAFF,TGTGCCAGCAGTGGGGAAGGGAGGGCCCTTCGGGTAGACACTGAAGCTTTCTTT,few,18,TRBJ1-1,.,TRBV6-1
CASSLSPGDTGELFF,TGTGCCAGCAGCTTAAGCCCAGGGGACACCGGGGAGCTGTTTTTT,.,15,TRBJ2-2,.,TRBV7-3
CASSPQGNAEAFF,TGTGCCAGCAGCCCACAGGGGAACGCTGAAGCTTTCTTT,.,13,TRBJ1-1,TRBD1,TRBV27
CASSFGLAGGPGGTGELFF,TGCGCCAGCAGCTTTGGACTAGCGGGAGGGCCCGGGGGCACCGGGGAGCTGTTTTTT,.,19,TRBJ2-2,TRBD2,TRBV5-1
CASSLARQGVVFYEQYF,TGTGCCAGCAGCTTAGCCCGGCAGGGGGTTGTATTCTACGAGCAGTACTTC,.,17,TRBJ2-7,TRBD1,TRBV7-9
CASGLQGFAGELFF,TGTGCCAGCGGGTTACAGGGGTTTGCCGGGGAGCTGTTTTTT,.,14,TRBJ2-2,TRBD1,TRBV7-9